This T cell receptor beta chain emerged from a study of blood T cell repertoires in COVID-19. Looking at the study overall: COVID-19 samples collected from the United States, Italy and Spain covered acute and convalescent phases. PBMCs, B-cell-depleted T cells, or T cells were the source of the cDNA or gDNA that made up the material.

In the study's own analysis: How many nucleated cells were present was estimated from reference gene primer amplification. TCRdb keeps only in-frame clones here, not all; method: immunoSEQ multiplex PCR. That table is the source of V, J and clone size, and D and trimming were worked out from the DNA. The data show 53,000 or so clones, with roughly 89% seen just once and 13% held by the top ten. This CDR3 has 13 amino acids. Looked up from germline, CDR1 is MDHEN and CDR2 is SYDVKM. V lost 2 bases and J 1 base, leaving 5 bases between the germline ends. The sequenced sample was peripheral blood. J is TRBJ2-5 and V is TRBV28; D is uncertain. The receptor was isolated from an elderly man with acute or convalescent COVID-19. CDR3 sequence (DNA): TGTGCCAGCAGTTTAACTGCCCAAGAGACCCAGTACTTC. Translated, it gives CASSLTAQETQYF.